Below are 27 T cell receptor beta chains sequenced from a single sample in a study of control samples from healthy donors and cancer patients. Sequenced by immunoSEQ multiplex PCR; TCRdb stores in-frame clones only, minus some. The table records 95,000 to 150,000 clones, more than 85% of them present only once. Input material: blood. The receptors stem from a man aged 18 to 29 in good health.

V and J are TRBV27 and TRBJ2-7, with 9 positions matching TRBD1. Germline V gives CDR1 MNHEY, CDR2 SMNVEV (reference sequence). V lost 6 bases and J lost 5; bases outside the gene matches: 11. The CDR3 extends over 15 amino acids. CDR3: CASRVPTGGAHEQYF. The CDR3 DNA reads as TGTGCCAGCAGAGTACCAACAGGGGGCGCCCACGAGCAGTACTTC.

The chain is built from TRBV9 and TRBJ1-1, with D unresolved. The CDR3 spans 16 residues. V was cut by 3 bases and J by 2 bases, with 17 bases left in between. CDR1 and CDR2 (germline): SGDLS, YYNGEE. The CDR3 here is CASSGPFGGSNTEAFF. The CDR3, as DNA: TGTGCCAGCAGCGGACCTTTTGGCGGTTCCAACACTGAAGCTTTCTTT.

V usage is TRBV28 and J usage is TRBJ2-3, with 7 bases fitting TRBD2. V shed 6 bases and J 2 bases; nucleotides not matched to a gene: 14. This CDR3 has 17 amino acids. In germline, CDR1 is MDHEN, CDR2 SYDVKM. The CDR3 here is CASSLTVGAGDTDTQYF. The CDR3 DNA reads as TGTGCCAGCAGCCTGACCGTCGGGGCGGGAGACACAGATACGCAGTATTTT.

The gene calls are TRBV2 and TRBJ2-5; D gene unclear. V shed 7 bases and J shed 3 bases, with 15 bases lying between them. The germline gives CDR1 SNHLY, CDR2 FYNNEI. This CDR3 has 14 residues. CDR3 nucleotides: TGTGCCAGCAATGACCGACCCGGAGAAGAGACCCAGTACTTC. It yields the protein CASNDRPGEETQYF. The full variable domain, its missing parts supplied by reference TRBV2 and TRBJ2-5, is EPEVTQTPSHQVTQMGQEVILRCVPISNHLYFYWYRQILGQKVEFLVSFYNNEISEKSEIFDDQFSVERPDGSNFTLKIRSTKLEDSAMYFCASNDRPGEETQYFGPGTRLLVL.

The chain combines TRBV9 with TRBJ1-6; perhaps TRBD1 as D (5 bases). V gave up 3 bases and J gave up 4 bases, with 11 bases separating them. The CDR3 has 15 amino acids. Germline CDR1 reads SGDLS; CDR2 reads YYNGEE. CDR3 nucleotide sequence: TGTGCCAGCAGCGGTGGGGGGGTGTATAATTCACCCCTCCACTTT. Amino acid sequence: CASSGGGVYNSPLHF.

The rearrangement links TRBV7-9 to TRBJ2-1; D possibly corresponds to TRBD2 (6 bases). The CDR3 has 13 residues. Trimming pared 6 bases from V and 10 bases from J, leaving 16 bases between. Looked up from germline, CDR1 is SEHNR and CDR2 is FQNEAQ (reference sequence). The CDR3 DNA sequence: TGTGCCAGCAGTTCTCCCTCTGGAGGGGAGCAGTTCTTC. Translation: CASSSPSGGEQFF. Complete variable domain (other parts from reference TRBV7-9 and TRBJ2-1): DTGVSQNPRHKITKRGQNVTFRCDPISEHNRLYWYRQTLGQGPEFLTYFQNEAQLEKSRLLSDRFSAERPKGSFSTLEIQRTEQGDSAMYLCASSSPSGGEQFFGPGTRLTVL.

This chain uses TRBV25-1 with TRBJ1-2; D not resolved. Per the germline V gene, CDR1 is MGHDK and CDR2 is SYGVNS. The V and J ends lost 3 bases and 0 bases respectively, with 8 bases between them. The CDR3 consists of 14 residues. CDR3 protein: CASSDNRANYGYTF. The CDR3 region has the DNA TGTGCCAGCAGTGATAACAGAGCTAACTATGGCTACACCTTC.

This chain uses TRBV19 with TRBJ2-5, with 9 bases that match TRBD1. V lost 5 bases and J lost 5; bases outside the gene matches: 6. The CDR3 sequence is 14 residues long. CDR1 LNHDA and CDR2 SQIVND come from the germline V gene (reference sequence). CDR3 sequence: CASSAWTGAETQYF. DNA for the CDR3: TGTGCCAGTAGTGCTTGGACAGGGGCCGAGACCCAGTACTTC.

This clone has more than one count but fewer than ten. This sequence joins TRBV2 and TRBJ1-2; 8 bases agree with TRBD1. Germline V gene sequence: CDR1 SNHLY, CDR2 FYNNEI. V trimming: 0 bases; J trimming: 8 bases; junction bases outside the gene matches: 11. This CDR3 has 16 amino acids. CDR3 amino acids: CASSEANTGGFWGYTF. CDR3 nucleotide sequence: TGTGCCAGCAGTGAAGCGAACACAGGGGGATTTTGGGGCTACACCTTC.

The chain links TRBV6-5 to TRBJ1-1; perhaps TRBD1 as D (5 bases). The V end was cut by 2 bases, the J end by 5 bases, with 15 bases between. Per the germline V gene, CDR1 is MNHEY and CDR2 is SVGAGI. The CDR3 contains 15 residues. In nucleotides, the CDR3 is TGTGCCAGCAGTTACCAGGAGGGGAGGGGAACTGAAGCTTTCTTT. Translated: CASSYQEGRGTEAFF.

The CDR3, as DNA: TGTGCCAGTAGTTTGGGACTAGCGGGGACCGGGGAGCTGTTTTTT. Translated: CASSLGLAGTGELFF. This chain uses TRBV19 with TRBJ2-2; 13 bases align to TRBD2. Germline V gene data show CDR1 as LNHDA and CDR2 as SQIVND (reference sequence). The trim removed 5 bases at V and 5 bases at J, leaving 2 bases unmatched. The length of the CDR3 is 15 residues.

The chain links TRBV5-1 to TRBJ1-2; TRBD1 matches 7 bases. Germline values: CDR1 SGHRS, CDR2 YFSETQ. CDR3 length equals 13 residues. Trimming took 4 bases from V and 6 from J; bases not matched to a gene: 6. The CDR3 sequence is CASSVETGNGYTF. In DNA, the CDR3 is TGCGCCAGCAGCGTAGAGACAGGGAATGGCTACACCTTC.

The chain recombines TRBV5-4 with TRBJ2-5; 9 bases are shared with TRBD2. With V trimmed by 5 bases and J by 7 bases, 9 bases remained unmatched. The CDR3 is 14 residues long. The germline gives CDR1 SGHNT, CDR2 YYREEE (reference sequence). The CDR3 DNA is TGTGCCAGCAGACCTGCGGGGGGGATCGGGACCCAGTACTTC. Encoded protein: CASRPAGGIGTQYF.

The V gene is TRBV19, the J gene TRBJ2-7; 12 bases are a match to TRBD1. J was trimmed by 1 base and V by 4 bases; bases with no gene match: 5. The germline V gene encodes CDR1 LNHDA and CDR2 SQIVND (reference sequence). This CDR3 is 16 amino acids long. The CDR3 bases are TGTGCCAGTAGTACACAGGGACAGGGGGCATCCTACGAGCAGTACTTC. This translates into CASSTQGQGASYEQYF. Complete variable domain (other parts from reference TRBV19 and TRBJ2-7): DGGITQSPKYLFRKEGQNVTLSCEQNLNHDAMYWYRQDPGQGLRLIYYSQIVNDFQKGDIAEGYSVSREKKESFPLTVTSAQKNPTAFYLCASSTQGQGASYEQYFGPGTRLTVT.

V and J are TRBV16 and TRBJ2-2; no clear D gene. V gave up 4 bases and J gave up 6 bases, with 12 bases separating them. There are 14 residues in the CDR3. Germline-derived CDR1 and CDR2 are KGHSY and FQNENV. The CDR3 nucleotides read TGTGCCAGCAGCCGCCTGGGGTTGTCCGGGGAGCTGTTTTTT. It encodes CASSRLGLSGELFF.

This chain links TRBV24-1 with TRBJ1-1; TRBD1 is a possible D gene (6 bases). The length of the CDR3 is 13 residues. V lost 7 bases and J lost 4, with 12 bases in between. Looked up from germline, CDR1 is KGHDR and CDR2 is SFDVKD. CDR3 residues: CATRSGVGTEAFF. The CDR3 DNA reads TGTGCCACCAGATCAGGGGTGGGCACTGAAGCTTTCTTT.

The rearrangement uses TRBV28 and TRBJ1-2; D possibly corresponds to TRBD1 (6 bases). V was clipped by 5 bases and J by 5 bases, with 24 bases between them. CDR3 length: 17 residues. The germline V gene has CDR1 MDHEN and CDR2 SYDVKM. The CDR3 region has the DNA TGTGCCAGCAGTCCTTCGCAAGAAGGGGGGCTGAGGTATGGCTACACCTTC. Its protein product is CASSPSQEGGLRYGYTF.

The chain uses TRBV27 and TRBJ2-5; D unresolved. The CDR3 has 14 amino acids. Trimming removed 3 bases from V and 1 base from J, with 9 bases in between. Germline values: CDR1 MNHEY, CDR2 SMNVEV (reference sequence). This chain's CDR3 is CASSLDGFQETQYF. CDR3 DNA: TGTGCCAGCAGTTTGGATGGCTTCCAAGAGACCCAGTACTTC.

The CDR3 here is CASSEATGQGAYEQYF. The CDR3 coding sequence is TGTGCCAGCAGTGAAGCGACGGGACAGGGGGCCTACGAGCAGTACTTC. V gene TRBV6-1 combines with J gene TRBJ2-7, with 11 bases identical to TRBD1. CDR1 MNHNS and CDR2 SASEGT come from the germline V gene. This CDR3 comprises 16 residues. The V segment lost 0 bases and the J segment 2 bases; nucleotides outside the gene matches: 3.

The chain joins TRBV9 to TRBJ2-5; a possible D gene is TRBD2 (6 bases). This CDR3 is built from 13 residues. Germline-derived CDR1 and CDR2 are SGDLS and YYNGEE. The V gene lost 6 bases and the J gene lost 3 bases, with 12 bases spanning the gap. The CDR3 loop is CASNNGGKETQYF. CDR3 bases: TGTGCCAGCAACAACGGAGGGAAAGAGACCCAGTACTTC. The whole variable domain, filled in from reference TRBV9 and TRBJ2-5, reads DSGVTQTPKHLITATGQRVTLRCSPRSGDLSVYWYQQSLDQGLQFLIQYYNGEERAKGNILERFSAQQFPDLHSELNLSSLELGDSALYFCASNNGGKETQYFGPGTRLLVL.

Only a few counts were recorded for this clone. The chain has TRBV2 and TRBJ1-5; D call uncertain. The CDR3 runs 14 residues. Between the trimmed V and J ends, which lost 8 bases and 0 bases, there was a span of 11 bases. CDR1 is SNHLY, CDR2 FYNNEI, per germline. CDR3 nucleotides: TGTGCCAGCTCCGTGAGTTATAGCAATCAGCCCCAGCATTTT. Its translation: CASSVSYSNQPQHF.

This chain joins TRBV7-9 and TRBJ1-6; D is ambiguous. Germline V gene sequence: CDR1 SEHNR, CDR2 FQNEAQ (reference sequence). V was clipped by 8 bases and J by 8 bases, with 13 bases between them. This CDR3 contains 13 residues. The CDR3 region has the DNA TGTGCCAGCCGACGGAGTCGGGATTCACCCCTCCACTTT. Protein product: CASRRSRDSPLHF.

The DNA for the CDR3 is TGCGCCAGCAGCTTGGACAGGGGTTTGGATGGCTACACCTTC. It is translated as CASSLDRGLDGYTF. The V gene is TRBV5-1, the J gene TRBJ1-2; 7 bases match TRBD1. CDR1 SGHRS and CDR2 YFSETQ come from the germline V gene. V shed 0 bases and J 6 bases; nucleotides not matched to a gene: 5. The CDR3 has 14 amino acids. The full variable domain, with the rest looked up from reference TRBV5-1 and TRBJ1-2, is KAGVTQTPRYLIKTRGQQVTLSCSPISGHRSVSWYQQTPGQGLQFLFEYFSETQRNKGNFPGRFSGRQFSNSRSEMNVSTLELGDSALYLCASSLDRGLDGYTFGSGTRLTVV.

A single count supports this clone. This chain connects TRBV28 to TRBJ2-5, with a weak D call TRBD2 (5 bases). The CDR3 is 20 residues long. In germline, CDR1 is MDHEN, CDR2 SYDVKM. Between the trimmed V and J ends, which lost 5 bases and 5 bases, there was a span of 33 bases. CDR3 sequence (DNA): TGTGCCAGCAGTATACTTCTCGGGGTCCAGACGGGTCGATCTCACGAGACCCAGTACTTC. This codes for CASSILLGVQTGRSHETQYF.

This chain joins TRBV7-9 and TRBJ2-5; D is uncertain. The germline gives CDR1 SEHNR, CDR2 FQNEAQ (reference sequence). The CDR3 loop spans 14 amino acids. Trimming stripped 2 bases from V and 0 bases from J, with 7 bases between. CDR3 residues: CASSLTAYQETQYF. CDR3 coding DNA: TGTGCCAGCAGCTTAACGGCGTACCAAGAGACCCAGTACTTC.

This rearrangement joins TRBV28 to TRBJ1-3; D may be TRBD1 (5 bases). CDR1 is MDHEN and CDR2 is SYDVKM in the germline V gene. With 3 bases removed from V and 4 bases from J, the gap between germline ends came to 13 bases. The CDR3 extends over 15 amino acids. The CDR3 reads CASSLGRQLGNTIYF. The CDR3 DNA reads as TGTGCCAGCAGTTTGGGGAGACAGTTGGGAAACACCATATATTTT.

The V and J genes are TRBV6-1 and TRBJ1-4; a weak D match, TRBD1 (5 bases). This CDR3 is 15 amino acids long. V lost 0 bases and J 3 bases, leaving 8 bases between the germline ends. Germline lookup yields CDR1 MNHNS and CDR2 SASEGT. The CDR3 DNA reads TGTGCCAGCAGTGAAGCGATGGGGGCTAATGAAAAACTGTTTTTT. Amino acids: CASSEAMGANEKLFF.